Following are 11 T cell receptor beta chains from one sample sequenced in a study of blood T cells in healthy people across ages. The use of a sample-barcoded 5' primer and a J-beta primer mix characterized a second PCR of 7 to 11 cycles. TCRdb analysed the 5' RACE reads with MiXCR anew, one entry per CDR3 protein. The table records over 1,500,000 distinct CDR3 sequences, about 39% of them present only once. Sequencing used blood. The receptors were gathered from a human donor in good health.

Note on this clonotype: One end of the junction varies from germline; a read error may be responsible. The chain carries TRBV6-1 and TRBJ2-4; TRBD2 is a possible D gene (6 bases). The J call may be in error: the DNA end matches TRBJ2-7 better. Germline V CDR1 and CDR2: MNHNS, SASEGT. This CDR3 has 16 amino acids. The CDR3 region is CAGSAAPGTPIYEQYF. In DNA form, the CDR3 reads TGTGCCGGCAGTGCAGCCCCCGGGACTCCGATCTACGAGCAGTACTTC.

The CDR3 region is CASRSPRGEVDTQYF. Here the CDR3 DNA reads TGTGCCAGCAGGAGCCCTCGGGGGGAGGTGGATACGCAGTATTTT. The chain uses TRBV2 and TRBJ2-3, with 7 nucleotides matching TRBD2. The germline V gene encodes CDR1 SNHLY and CDR2 FYNNEI. V trimming: 6 bases; J trimming: 6 bases; junction bases outside the gene matches: 12. This CDR3 contains 15 residues.

The chain couples TRBV10-3 to TRBJ2-7; a possible D gene is TRBD1 (6 bases). The J call may not be correct, given that the DNA end is closer to TRBJ2-5. This CDR3 has 15 residues. In germline, CDR1 is ENHRY, CDR2 SYGVKD. As DNA, the CDR3 is TGTGCCATCAGTGAGTCGAGGGCAGGGGAAGAGACCCAGTACTTC. Amino acids: CAISESRAGEETQYF.

The chain joins TRBV7-9 to TRBJ1-2; D gene uncertain. Germline CDR1 SEHNR, CDR2 FQNEAQ (reference sequence). CDR3 length equals 14 residues. Trimming took off 5 bases at V and 8 bases at J, with 18 bases between the two ends. The DNA for the CDR3 is TGTGCCAGCAGCACCGCCGGGGAAGGGCTCGGCTACACCTTC. This gives the protein CASSTAGEGLGYTF.

This clonotype was picked up a small number of times. The chain employs TRBV6-6 and TRBJ1-2; 7 bases agree with TRBD1. Germline V gene sequence: CDR1 MNHNY, CDR2 SVGAGI (reference sequence). Germline trimming cut 5 bases from V and 8 bases from J; bases unmatched to any gene: 14. The CDR3 has 15 amino acids. DNA for the CDR3: TGTGCCAGCAGTGACCGTGTCGACAGGGTGAAGGGCTACACCTTC. Amino acid sequence: CASSDRVDRVKGYTF.

This sequence joins TRBV5-1 and TRBJ2-6; TRBD1 aligns across 9 bases. Germline CDR1 reads SGHRS; CDR2 reads YFSETQ. The CDR3 sequence is 17 residues long. Unmatched junction bases numbered 5, after V lost 4 bases and J lost 0 bases. The CDR3 coding sequence is TGCGCCAGCAGCGGCGGACAGGGGCGCTCTGGGGCCAACGTCCTGACTTTC. Translation: CASSGGQGRSGANVLTF.

The chain links TRBV7-2 to TRBJ2-7; D ambiguous. Trimming removed 2 bases from V and 0 bases from J, with 8 bases in between. The CDR3 loop spans 14 amino acids. Germline lookup yields CDR1 SGHTA and CDR2 FQGNSA. The CDR3 spells CASSLSHSSYEQYF. For the CDR3, the DNA is TGTGCCAGCAGCTTATCCCACTCCTCCTACGAGCAGTACTTC.

This clonotype was seen more than once but under ten times. This chain uses TRBV5-1 with TRBJ1-1; D gene unclear. Trimming removed 3 bases at V and 1 base at J, with 16 bases between. The germline V gene has CDR1 SGHRS and CDR2 YFSETQ. The CDR3 has 16 amino acids. The CDR3 bases are TGCGCCAGCAGCTCGAGTGGCCGGGTGAGGAACACTGAAGCTTTCTTT. It is translated as CASSSSGRVRNTEAFF.

The V call is TRBV7-8, the J call TRBJ1-2; 9 positions match TRBD1. Germline CDR1 SGHVS, CDR2 FQNEAQ. V was pared by 4 bases and J by 2 bases, with 11 bases of the junction left unmatched. CDR3 size: 17 residues. CDR3 residues: CASSWGAATGGNYGYTF. The CDR3 bases are TGTGCCAGCAGCTGGGGGGCAGCGACAGGGGGAAACTATGGCTACACCTTC.

The chain has TRBV4-3 and TRBJ2-7; D unclear. Germline V gene data show CDR1 as LGHNA and CDR2 as YSLEER. The CDR3 contains 14 residues. V lost 0 bases and J 3 bases, leaving 9 bases between the germline ends. For the CDR3, the DNA is TGCGCCAGCAGCCAAGATCCCTTCGGCTACGAGCAGTACTTC. Its translation is CASSQDPFGYEQYF.

A remark on this clonotype: Relative to the germline gene, one junction end is altered; a read error may explain this. V usage is TRBV7-7 and J usage is TRBJ2-1; no definite D call. The CDR3 loop spans 15 amino acids. The germline CDR1 and CDR2 sequences are SSHAT and FNYEAQ (reference sequence). The CDR3 sequence: CASSLGSMPFNEQFF. In nucleotides, the CDR3 is TGTGCTAGCAGCTTAGGCAGCATGCCATTTAATGAGCAGTTCTTC.